The rows below give T cell receptor beta chains drawn from one sample of a study of CD8+CD57+ T cells in acquired aplastic anemia. MiXCR was run by TCRdb on the reads, yielding one entry per CDR3 protein. This table holds some 170,000 distinct CDR3 sequences, about 64% found once. Sequencing input: sorted CD4+, CD8+, or CD8+CD57+ T cells (not recorded which) from PBMCs. These receptor sequences come from a human donor with aplastic anemia. Both conserved end residues are part of each CDR3. Each record gives: V gene, clone size, J gene, D gene, CDR3 DNA, CDR3 protein. D genes are given only for firm matches. Only some rows state a clone size, as once, few, many or a class for expanded clones.

TRBV9	NA	TRBJ1-2	NA	TGTGCCAGCAGCCCTGACAGTCGAGCTTACTATGGCTACACCTTC	CASSPDSRAYYGYTF
TRBV19	NA	TRBJ2-7	TRBD1	TGTGCCAGTAGTAAACCGGGACAGGACTACGAGCAGTACTTC	CASSKPGQDYEQYF
TRBV14	few	TRBJ1-2	NA	TGTGCCAGCAGCCAATTAAGCGGCTACACCTTC	CASSQLSGYTF
TRBV9	NA	TRBJ1-3	NA	TGTGCCAGCAGTTTAACGAACACCATATATTTT	CASSLTNTIYF
TRBV2	NA	TRBJ2-1	NA	TGTGCCAGCAGTGCTCGAGGGTTCTACAATGAGCAGTTCTTC	CASSARGFYNEQFF
TRBV11-2	NA	TRBJ1-1	NA	TGTGCCAGCAGCTTAGAAGCTTTCTTT	CASSLEAFF
TRBV5-4	NA	TRBJ1-2	TRBD1	TGTGCCAGCAGCAAGGACAGGGGGTCCTATGGCTACACCTTC	CASSKDRGSYGYTF
TRBV20-1	NA	TRBJ2-3	TRBD2	TGCAGTGCTACTAGCGGGGGGGCGATAGATACGCAGTATTTT	CSATSGGAIDTQYF
TRBV20-1	NA	TRBJ1-5	NA	TGCAGTGCTGGTAAAGATCAGCCCCAGCATTTT	CSAGKDQPQHF
TRBV2	NA	TRBJ2-7	TRBD2	TGTGCCAGCAGTGAGGCGGCTAGCGGGTGGTACGAGCAGTACTTC	CASSEAASGWYEQYF
TRBV7-8	NA	TRBJ2-3	TRBD2	TGTGCCAGCAGCCTTCGGATAGCGGGGACCCACAATGAGCAGTATTTT	CASSLRIAGTHNEQYF
TRBV12-3/TRBV12-4	many	TRBJ1-4	NA	TGTGCCAGCAGTTTACTGAAGGTGGGAACTGAAAAACTGTTTTTT	CASSLLKVGTEKLFF
TRBV9	NA	TRBJ2-2	NA	TGTGCCAGCAGCGTAGCTGTCGGGGAGCTGTTTTTT	CASSVAVGELFF
TRBV20-1	NA	TRBJ1-1	NA	TGCAGTGCTAGTTGGGTGGTCGACACTGAAGCTTTCTTT	CSASWVVDTEAFF
TRBV5-1	NA	TRBJ1-6	NA	TGCGCCAGCAGCTTCTCAGGGGACGACTCACCCCTCCACTTT	CASSFSGDDSPLHF
TRBV2	NA	TRBJ2-3	NA	TGTGCCAGCAGTGAAGCGGCCATAAGCACAGATACGCAGTATTTT	CASSEAAISTDTQYF
TRBV5-4	once	TRBJ1-1	NA	TGTGCCAGCAGCCCGGAAGTGGGGCTGAACACTGAAGCTTTCTTT	CASSPEVGLNTEAFF
TRBV15	NA	TRBJ2-3	TRBD2	TGTGCCACCAGCAGAGATACTAGCGGGATCTCAGATACGCAGTATTTT	CATSRDTSGISDTQYF
TRBV20-1	NA	TRBJ2-5	NA	TGCAGTGCTAGTTGGGGATTCCAAGAGACCCAGTACTTC	CSASWGFQETQYF
TRBV19	NA	TRBJ1-3	TRBD1	TGTGCCAGTAGTATAGGGGGGACAGGGGAAGCAGGAAACACCATATATTTT	CASSIGGTGEAGNTIYF
TRBV20-1	NA	TRBJ2-5	NA	TGCAGTGCTAGAGATCTTCAGGGGGGCTCTATCCAAGAGACCCAGTACTTC	CSARDLQGGSIQETQYF
TRBV2	NA	TRBJ2-1	TRBD2	TGTGCCGGAATGGGGGCTAGCGGGAAATATGAGCAGTTCTTC	CAGMGASGKYEQFF
TRBV5-6	NA	TRBJ1-5	NA	TGTGCCAGCAGCGGCCTTGGGGGGGCAGCTCAGCCCCAGCATTTT	CASSGLGGAAQPQHF
TRBV19	few	TRBJ2-6	NA	TGTGCCACCACGGAATCTGGGGCCAACGTCCTGACTTTC	CATTESGANVLTF
TRBV7-9	once	TRBJ2-5	NA	TGTGCCAGCAGCCAAGATAGGGCCAGGCAGGAGACCCAGTACTTC	CASSQDRARQETQYF
TRBV2	NA	TRBJ1-3	TRBD1	TGTGCCAGCAGTGAAGGGACAGGCTCTGGAAACACCATATATTTT	CASSEGTGSGNTIYF
TRBV19	NA	TRBJ2-7	TRBD2	TGTGCCAGTAGTATAGGGCGACTAGCGGGAGTGGGGCACGAGCAGTACTTC	CASSIGRLAGVGHEQYF
TRBV3-1	few	TRBJ2-5	NA	TGTGCCAGCAGCCAAGTTGTAGGGAGATCGTCTTGGGAGACCCAGTACTTC	CASSQVVGRSSWETQYF
TRBV19	NA	TRBJ2-7	NA	TGTGCCAGTAGTATCACCGGGGAGTGGGACGAGCAGTACTTC	CASSITGEWDEQYF
TRBV2	few	TRBJ2-3	TRBD2	TGTGCCAGCAGTGAAGTCGGGACTAGCGGGGCAGATACGCAGTATTTT	CASSEVGTSGADTQYF
TRBV5-1	NA	TRBJ1-1	NA	TGCGCCAGCAGAGTGGGGGAACCGAACACTGAAGCTTTCTTT	CASRVGEPNTEAFF
TRBV10-1	NA	TRBJ2-7	TRBD1	TGCGCCAGCAGTGAGGCCGGGACAGGTCTCTACGAGCAGTACTTC	CASSEAGTGLYEQYF
TRBV12-3/TRBV12-4	once	TRBJ2-6	TRBD1	TGTGCCAGCAGTTTACCCTTTGGGACAGCTCCCGTCCTGACTTTC	CASSLPFGTAPVLTF
TRBV10-3	NA	TRBJ2-7	NA	TGTGCCATCAGTGAGTCGGAATCAGAGCAGTACTTC	CAISESESEQYF
TRBV9	once	TRBJ2-1	TRBD1	TGTGCCAGCAGCGTAGGGGGCAGGGGGCTTTACAATGAGCAGTTCTTC	CASSVGGRGLYNEQFF
TRBV5-1	NA	TRBJ2-3	TRBD2	TGTGCCAGCAGCGTGGGTGCCCTAGCGGGGGGTACTGCAGATACGCAGTATTTT	CASSVGALAGGTADTQYF
TRBV24-1	NA	TRBJ2-7	NA	TGTGCCACCAGTGCCGGAGGACCCTACGAGCAGTACTTC	CATSAGGPYEQYF
TRBV24-1	NA	TRBJ2-3	NA	TGTGCCACCCGACAGAGTAGCACGGATACGCAGTATTTT	CATRQSSTDTQYF
TRBV7-8	many	TRBJ2-7	TRBD1	TGTGCCAGCAGCTCCGGGACAGGTCTCTACGAGCAGTACTTC	CASSSGTGLYEQYF
TRBV7-9	NA	TRBJ1-2	TRBD1	TGTGCCAGCAGCTCGGACAGGTCGGTCTATGGCTACACCTTC	CASSSDRSVYGYTF
TRBV7-9	NA	TRBJ1-6	NA	TGTGCCAGCAGCCCTACACAGTCTGCTAGCTCCTATAATTCACCCCTCCACTTT	CASSPTQSASSYNSPLHF
TRBV5-1	NA	TRBJ1-2	NA	TGCGCCAGCAGCTTGGAACGCTATGGCTACACCTTC	CASSLERYGYTF
TRBV4-1	NA	TRBJ2-1	NA	TGCGCCAGCAGCCAAGTCTGGGGCAATGAGCAGTTCTTC	CASSQVWGNEQFF
TRBV7-2	NA	TRBJ2-5	NA	TGTGCCAGCAGCTTAGACGGGCCGAGGGAGACCCAGTACTTC	CASSLDGPRETQYF
TRBV7-2	few	TRBJ1-2	TRBD1	TGTGCCAGCAGCTTGTGGACAGGAGGCTACACCTTC	CASSLWTGGYTF
TRBV5-6	NA	TRBJ2-7	NA	TGTGCCAGCAGCTTCCAGACCTACGAGCAGTACTTC	CASSFQTYEQYF
TRBV15	NA	TRBJ2-7	NA	TGTGCCAGCGTTATTGATACAGGGTTCAGGGGCTACGAGCAGTACTTC	CASVIDTGFRGYEQYF
TRBV6-1	NA	TRBJ1-1	NA	TGTGCCAGCAGCGGGGACCGGGAAGCTTTCTTT	CASSGDREAFF
TRBV7-9	NA	TRBJ1-4	NA	TGTGCCACCAGGTCGGGGCTGGATGAAAAACTGTTTTTT	CATRSGLDEKLFF
TRBV24-1	few	TRBJ2-7	NA	TGTGCCACCAGTGGCCTCGAGTCTTCGTCTGGGCAGTACTTC	CATSGLESSSGQYF
TRBV19	NA	TRBJ1-2	NA	TGTGCCAGTAGGAAGGACGGGAACTATGGCTACACCTTC	CASRKDGNYGYTF
TRBV7-9	NA	TRBJ1-5	NA	TGTGCCAGCAGCTCTGGACAGACGGATCAGCCCCAGCATTTT	CASSSGQTDQPQHF
TRBV11-2	NA	TRBJ2-5	NA	TGTGCCAGCAGCAGAATCAGGGGTGGGGGAGAGACCCAGTACTTC	CASSRIRGGGETQYF
TRBV7-9	NA	TRBJ2-3	NA	TGTGCCAGCAGTACTCTCCCGACGCAGTATTTT	CASSTLPTQYF
TRBV2	NA	TRBJ1-1	NA	TGTGCCCACTGGGGGGTGGTAGCTTTCTTT	CAHWGVVAFF